The clone carrying this T cell receptor (beta chain) was counted ten times or more. Its cognate antigen is unknown. Time point noted: sample taken at primary tumor resection. Material for sequencing was whole RNA from tumor, nontumor lung or frozen PBMC, left unsorted. The donors, about 74 patients with untreated early-stage non-small cell lung cancer, provided the samples. This sample was taken from a study of spatial heterogeneity in lung cancer. Study-wide context: Alpha-chain sequences were detected in numbers that were consistently lower than beta-chain sequences. Broader study findings: Compared with follow-up, resection was when ubiquitous expanded tumor TCRs appeared in blood more.

Looked up from germline, CDR1 is LGHNA and CDR2 is YNFKEQ. V shed 0 bases and J shed 1 base, with 15 bases lying between them. The CDR3 covers 17 residues. Each molecule of TCR cDNA was tagged with one unique molecular identifier. TCRdb reprocessed the 5' RACE reads with MiXCR, giving one entry per CDR3 protein. The data contain some 37,000 distinct CDR3 sequences, less than 5.5% of them seen just once; the ten biggest clones take up 29%. The sequence came from a female donor with early-stage non-small cell lung cancer. V is TRBV4-2 and J is TRBJ1-2, with D maybe TRBD1 (6 bases). Material: PBMCs, obtained at surgery. CDR3 region: CASSQDKGTTDNYGYTF. The DNA of the CDR3 is TGTGCCAGCAGCCAAGATAAGGGGACAACGGATAACTATGGCTACACCTTC.